The following is a TCR beta chain sequence with its context. Its antigen is currently not known. Base qualities are not provided; no much larger clone lies one nucleotide away. Libraries were constructed by the immunoSEQ multiplex PCR assay. The multiplex PCR relied on a mix of 60 forward primers for TCR Vbeta segments and 13 reverse primers for TCR Jbeta segments. Amplification of the CDR3 region of rearranged TCR beta genes was performed with a multiplex PCR assay on genomic DNA. On the Illumina HiSeq System, the amplified TCR beta libraries were sequenced as 87-base-pair reads. The authors' pipeline ran thus. In a later analysis, roughly 80 million unique TCR beta chains were counted across the roughly 670 repertoires, and some 10 million of these chains were shared by at least two donors. To remove PCR and sequencing errors, raw reads were error-corrected and collapsed into unique sequences using a nearest-neighbor algorithm that merged closely related sequences. V, D and J gene segments were assigned by aligning CDR3 sequences to IMGT reference sequences. For a sequence to be retained, at least a six-nucleotide match to both a V gene segment and a J gene segment was required. A rearrangement was called productive if the CDR3 had no stop codons and remained in frame with V and J, and every other rearrangement was called non-productive. CDR3 was defined by IMGT convention, running from the second conserved V-encoded cysteine to the conserved J-encoded phenylalanine. In an earlier analysis of 550 to 650 of the donors, sequences lacking an unambiguous match to a single V gene segment were excluded. In an earlier analysis of approximately 560 of the donors, a V segment was called functional when productive rearrangements were above 56.7%, and segregating when the standard deviation between donors exceeded 5%. A statistical classification framework was built to diagnose cytomegalovirus status from the catalog of TCR beta chain sequences. In a later analysis, V and J genes were assigned by comparing TCR nucleotide sequences against IMGT/GENE-DB human TR gene sequences. Using the TCRdist pipeline, a later analysis assigned CDR3 sequences along with most-parsimonious VDJ recombination scenarios. In a later analysis, every TCR beta chain was defined by the combination of its CDR3 amino acid sequence and its V-gene family, and reads without a unique V-gene family were dropped. As a way to deal with suspected cross-contamination and a sequencing artifact, a later analysis dropped roughly 620 nucleotide sequences that were highly shared and had low generation probability. For each public chain, a later analysis derived a clonal expansion index from normalized ranks of inferred template counts within each repertoire. In a later analysis, generation probabilities were computed using a VDJ recombination model fitted to out-of-frame rearrangements, and the results were checked against IGoR. Hypergeometric tests were used in a later analysis to score TCR-TCR, TCR-HLA and TCR-CMV co-occurrence, with a repertoire-size bias correction applied to the TCR pairs. False discovery rates were estimated in a later analysis by permuting HLA or CMV assignments 20 times. In a later analysis, co-occurring TCRs were grouped using DBSCAN, with TCRdist sequence similarity added in when clustering inside HLA-allele-positive subsets. Co-occurrence clustering excluded repertoires with fewer than 30,000 or more than 120,000 public chains, plus five with anomalous nucleotide sharing. The table was pulled from immuneACCESS by TCRdb, which kept in-frame rearrangements only. Such tables lose some clones; where checked, under half of the loss comes from unresolved V genes, and the rest has no known cause. Clone size and the V and J calls come from that table; the DNA yielded D and trimming. The sample records more than 85,000 clones, 60% to 70% of which are singletons. Jointly, the top ten make up 6.3% of the sample.

The sample is drawn from a study of cytomegalovirus exposure and HLA in healthy donors (dated by TCRdb to between 2016 and 2019). Looking at the study overall: According to an earlier analysis of 587 of the donors, about 170 million T cells yielded roughly 100 million unique TCR beta sequences and 250 to 350 Gb of sequence data. Among about 390 genotyped donors of the cohort, an average of about 240,000 unique TCR beta nucleotide sequences were sequenced per donor, roughly 18% of them non-productive. To predict cytomegalovirus infection status, the study combined high-throughput TCR immunosequencing, statistical association of individual TCRs with disease status, and machine learning. All discovery cohort repertoires had been generated on a single sequencing platform. Donor age, sex, ethnicity and CMV serostatus were collected together with the repertoire data. About five DR-DQ haplotypes were handled as single units for association and clustering, since linkage in the cohort was strong. The study aimed to test whether cataloging public T cell receptors could reveal signatures of past pathogen exposure. The number of typed donors differed by locus: 629-630 for A, B, C, DRB1 and DQB1; about 520 for DQA1; approximately 610 for DPA1; and 400 to 480 for DPB1. An early release that covered some 640 HLA-typed donors contained around 330 gigabases of sequencing data and some 87 million unique TCR sequences. Of the 398 genotyped donors, 81% fell in the genetic ancestry cluster associated with self-reported Caucasian donors. A later analysis re-analyzed previously published TCR beta repertoires from roughly 600 donors and added high-resolution HLA genotyping to study TCR occurrence patterns. A separate validation cohort of about 110 different subjects was used in addition to the 666-subject first cohort. In the later analysis, no new phenotypic data were used to find candidate immune exposures; instead, reliance was placed on TCR beta sequences and their occurrence across donors. The T cell repertoires of 666 subjects were profiled by immunosequencing and related to cytomegalovirus serostatus. A later genetic analysis used genome-wide SNP genotypes for about 65% of the roughly 700 donors, treating that subset as a discovery cohort. HLA typing covered class I and class II loci at four-digit resolution. An earlier analysis of 587 of the donors used high-throughput TCR beta sequencing to judge whether each TCR beta V gene segment behaved as functional or pseudogenic. Results and caveats for the whole study, not just this receptor: In a later analysis, 15,000 to 20,000 TCR beta sequences were associated with specific HLA alleles at a false discovery rate of 0.05. Across donors, most TCR sequences were observed very rarely, whereas some public TCRs were present in many individuals. A few of the identified cytomegalovirus-associated TCR beta chains were confirmed in vitro to be specific for cytomegalovirus antigens. A total of about 150 TCR beta chains were listed by the study as associated with cytomegalovirus. The classifier was reported to diagnose cytomegalovirus status with high specificity and sensitivity in both the original and validation cohorts. In an earlier analysis of about 550 of the donors, most TCR beta V segments were observed in productive rearrangements about 87% or about 30% of the time, broadly matching IMGT annotations. In a later genetic analysis, fewer N-insertions in productive TCRs were reported among donors in an Asian-associated ancestry cluster than the roughly 700-donor mean. Linkage disequilibrium might explain the correlated functional status among segregating V segments, but an unknown experimental factor could not be excluded. A later analysis found that HLA-associated TCR beta chains were more clonally expanded and had lower generation probabilities than equally common non-associated chains. Approximately 16 rarely observed V segments, including chromosome 9 orphons, were excluded from the earlier analysis of some 590 of the donors because counts were too low. The cohort was sequenced for TCR beta chains only, and without alpha or paired-chain data the features that could be detected were limited. V-gene and J-gene trimming of TCR beta chains was associated with a missense DCLRE1C variant in a later genetic analysis, and the association was replicated in an independent cohort. The only immune exposure information available for the cohort was CMV serostatus. Because HLA typing was missing for some donors at each locus, association tests included only the typed subset. Sequencing depth was assumed to be roughly uniform across donors in the presence/absence analyses, though that assumption may not hold. A further reported finding was that TCR beta sequences accurately predicted the HLA-A and HLA-B alleles for most subjects in the first cohort. Assigning TCR associations to individual alleles was difficult when HLA alleles, especially DR and DQ, strongly co-occurred. In a later analysis, several top co-occurrence clusters were reported to appear linked to parvovirus B19, influenza, CMV and Epstein-Barr virus. In a later analysis, most CMV-associated TCR beta chains were found to appear HLA-restricted, with HLA associations seemingly driven largely by CMV exposure. A cluster of highly shared sequence variants was judged likely to represent a technical artifact of the sequencing pipeline. The authors suggested that the approach could potentially be extended to other disease states and immunological phenotypes. A later analysis found that TCR association rates varied across HLA loci, with DRB1 alleles showing the most associated TCRs and HLA-C alleles the fewest.

The cohort consisted of 600 to 750 healthy bone marrow donors. All cohort members were sampled while nominally healthy, although unrecorded immune exposures were likely present. The donor was CMV seronegative and belonged to the group of several hundred seronegative cohort members. A peripheral blood sample was collected from each donor, and TCR beta sequencing was performed on peripheral blood mononuclear cells. Genomic DNA was extracted from the blood cell samples with the Qiagen DNeasy Blood Extraction Kit. The sample comprised PBMCs. This TCR derives from a young woman in good health and CMV-seronegative.

This receptor has the CDR3 CASSSRTSGGARAYEQYF. The nucleotides read TGCGCCAGCAGCTCGCGGACTAGCGGGGGGGCCAGGGCCTACGAGCAGTACTTC. This chain joins TRBV5-1 to TRBJ2-7, with TRBD2 identical over 15 junction bases. Looking up the germline V gene yields CDR1 SGHRS and CDR2 YFSETQ. Ends trimmed: V by 3 bases, J by 2 bases; bases unmatched to a gene: 9. The CDR3 holds 18 amino acids from the cysteine to the phenylalanine. Just the 54-base CDR3 DNA is kept, in frame starting at base 1.